The present T cell receptor beta chain was sequenced within a study of T cells expressing NK-cell markers. About the research overall: It was from sorted CD3+CD56+NKG2C+, CD3+CD56+NKG2C- and CD3+CD56-NKG2C+ T cells that TCR beta repertoires came.

This CDR3 comprises 14 residues. The germline V gene encodes CDR1 SEHNR and CDR2 FQNEAQ (reference sequence). Scientists made TCR beta cDNA using 5'RACE template switching with UMIs. Each CDR3 protein gets one entry in TCRdb, which reprocessed the 5' RACE reads and gives no DNA. Here the sample table reports about 460,000 distinct CDR3 sequences. The clonotype originates from a woman aged 45-65 years in good health. Sequencing was carried out using blood T cells: a sorted CD56 or NKG2C T cell subset, CD4+ or CD8+ T cells, or bulk PBMC T cells (not recorded which). The gene calls are TRBV7-9 and TRBJ2-1; checking the TCRdb D call of TRBD1 is not possible without DNA. CDR3 residues: CASSPRGRSGEQFF.